The next 3 T cell receptor beta chains were all read from a single sample in a study of blood T cell repertoires in COVID-19. Sequencing was performed with immunoSEQ multiplex PCR; in TCRdb, only in-frame clones are kept and a portion is missing. The table includes some 490,000 clones, about 88% detected once. Sequencing input: PBMCs or T cells enriched from blood (not recorded which). The receptors here all came from an older woman who had recovered from COVID-19.

This clone was detected a few times. The chain is built from TRBV2 and TRBJ2-7; 7 bases match TRBD2. This CDR3 comprises 14 residues. The V segment lost 6 bases and the J segment 5 bases; nucleotides outside the gene matches: 10. Germline CDR1 SNHLY, CDR2 FYNNEI. The CDR3 spells CASSSRGGSNEQYV. The CDR3 nucleotides read TGTGCCAGCAGCTCCCGGGGAGGGAGCAACGAGCAGTACGTC.

This chain joins TRBV6-6 and TRBJ1-3; tentatively, D is TRBD1 (6 bases). V gave up 8 bases and J gave up 4 bases, with 12 bases separating them. CDR1 and CDR2 from the germline V gene are MNHNY and SVGAGI (reference sequence). The CDR3 is made up of 13 amino acids. CDR3 sequence: CASELDSGNTIYF. CDR3 bases: TGTGCCAGCGAATTGGACAGCGGAAACACCATATATTTT.

CDR3: CASSFRGGLNTEAFF. CDR3 sequence (DNA): TGTGCCAGCAGTTTTCGGGGGGGCCTGAACACTGAAGCTTTCTTT. The chain is built from TRBV28 and TRBJ1-1; D perhaps matches TRBD1 (6 bases). Germline-derived CDR1 and CDR2 are MDHEN and SYDVKM. The CDR3 totals 15 residues. V was pared by 3 bases and J by 0 bases, with 11 bases between.